The T cell receptor beta chain under discussion was sequenced for a study of blood T cell repertoires in COVID-19. This clone was counted only a few times. Clones were read by immunoSEQ multiplex PCR, and TCRdb kept only the in-frame ones, dropping some. The data contain 140,000 or so clones, about four fifths of them singletons. The junction had 3 bases not matched to a gene; V was cut back by 3 bases and J by 13 bases. CDR1 is SGHTA and CDR2 is FQGNSA in the germline V gene. The CDR3 is 12 residues long. The specimen was peripheral blood. This chain uses TRBV7-2 with TRBJ2-1; 10 positions match TRBD2. The sequence came from an elderly woman with acute or convalescent COVID-19. The CDR3 spells CASSFERGGQFF. CDR3 nucleotide sequence: TGTGCCAGCAGCTTTGAGCGGGGGGGACAGTTCTTC. Drawing the rest from reference TRBV7-2 and TRBJ2-1, the complete variable domain is GAGVSQSPSNKVTEKGKDVELRCDPISGHTALYWYRQSLGQGLEFLIYFQGNSAPDKSGLPSDRFSAERTGGSVSTLTIQRTQQEDSAVYLCASSFERGGQFFGPGTRLTVL.